The 12 T cell receptor beta chains below were found in one sample sequenced in a study of shared clonotypes between healthy human individuals. Measured with immunoSEQ multiplex PCR; TCRdb has only the in-frame clones, and not every one. The sample yields around 370,000 clones, about 97% seen once. Sequencing was done on a sample of memory CD8+ T cells sorted from blood. Subset of the sample: CD45RO+ cells pooled with CCR7-negative TemRA cells. The receptors derive from a man aged 25 to 40 in good health.

V usage is TRBV7-2 and J usage is TRBJ2-2; the D is unclear. The V gene lost 3 bases and the J gene lost 6 bases, with 5 bases spanning the gap. Germline assignment: CDR1 SGHTA and CDR2 FQGNSA. This CDR3 is 12 amino acids long. CDR3: CASSFGAGELFF. The DNA for the CDR3 is TGTGCCAGCAGCTTCGGTGCCGGGGAGCTGTTTTTT.

This chain uses TRBV30 with TRBJ2-7; a possible D gene is TRBD2 (6 bases). Germline-derived CDR1 and CDR2 are GTSNPN and SVGIG (reference sequence). This CDR3 spans 14 amino acids. V was cut by 1 base and J by 0 bases, with 10 bases left in between. CDR3 loop: CAWSAGDGSYEQYF. CDR3 DNA sequence: TGTGCCTGGAGTGCGGGGGACGGCTCCTACGAGCAGTACTTC.

V is TRBV2 and J is TRBJ2-5, with TRBD1 matching over 7 bases. CDR3 length: 14 amino acids. Germline CDR1 SNHLY, CDR2 FYNNEI. Unmatched junction bases numbered 6, after V lost 7 bases and J lost 1 base. The CDR3: CASILTGFQETQYF. Here the CDR3 DNA reads TGTGCCAGCATCCTGACAGGGTTCCAAGAGACCCAGTACTTC.

The genes are TRBV28 and TRBJ2-4; 11 bases fit TRBD2. Germline V CDR1 and CDR2: MDHEN, SYDVKM. V lost 4 bases, J lost 0 bases, and 2 bases stayed unmatched. This CDR3 is built from 16 residues. The CDR3 reads CASSYLAGGAKNIQYF. CDR3 DNA: TGTGCCAGCAGTTACCTAGCGGGAGGAGCCAAAAACATTCAGTACTTC.

V is TRBV2 and J is TRBJ2-3; 10 bases align to TRBD2. V shed 0 bases and J 0 bases; nucleotides not matched to a gene: 6. CDR1 is SNHLY, CDR2 FYNNEI, per germline. The CDR3 is 18 amino acids. For the CDR3, the DNA is TGTGCCAGCAGTGAAGCCAGAACTAGCGGGGCTAGCACAGATACGCAGTATTTT. Its translation: CASSEARTSGASTDTQYF.

The CDR3 spells CASSLSQGRAGEQYF. The CDR3 DNA is TGTGCCAGCAGTTTATCTCAGGGGCGGGCAGGGGAGCAGTACTTC. The chain combines TRBV28 with TRBJ2-7, with D perhaps TRBD1 (6 bases). Germline CDR1 MDHEN, CDR2 SYDVKM. V lost 1 base, J lost 7 bases, and 17 bases lay in between. This CDR3 has 15 amino acids.

This chain joins TRBV6-5 and TRBJ1-2, with D possibly matching TRBD1 (5 bases). Trimming took 6 bases from V and 4 from J, leaving 15 bases between them. The germline gives CDR1 MNHEY, CDR2 SVGAGI. The CDR3 runs 14 residues. The CDR3 loop is CASSRAGGVYGYTF. The CDR3 DNA follows: TGTGCCAGCAGCCGGGCCGGGGGGGTCTATGGCTACACCTTC.

The V gene is TRBV28, the J gene TRBJ1-5; 7 bases agree with TRBD1. The CDR3 consists of 15 residues. The J segment lost 3 bases and the V segment lost 2 bases, leaving 4 bases of the junction unmatched. Germline CDR1 and CDR2: MDHEN and SYDVKM. CDR3 residues: CASSLETGFNQPQHF. The CDR3 DNA reads as TGTGCCAGCAGTTTAGAGACAGGGTTCAATCAGCCCCAGCATTTT.

The chain has TRBV29-1 and TRBJ2-7; D ambiguous. With 4 bases removed from V and 0 bases from J, the gap between germline ends came to 13 bases. Germline-derived CDR1 and CDR2 are SQVTM and ANQGSEA. This CDR3 contains 14 residues. The CDR3 reads CSVARVTSSYEQYF. The CDR3, as DNA: TGCAGCGTTGCTCGGGTTACCAGCTCCTACGAGCAGTACTTC.

The rearrangement uses TRBV13 and TRBJ2-3, with 7 bases lining up with TRBD2. The V and J ends lost 0 bases and 1 base, in that order; junction bases with no gene match: 1. The CDR3 runs to 15 residues. Germline-derived CDR1 and CDR2 are PRHDT and FYEKMQ (reference sequence). DNA for the CDR3: TGTGCCAGCAGCTTAGGGGGGAGGGGCACAGATACGCAGTATTTT. This codes for CASSLGGRGTDTQYF.

In DNA, the CDR3 is TGTGCCAGCAGCTTGAGCCTAGCGGGAGGCTACGAGCAGTACTTC. This codes for CASSLSLAGGYEQYF. This chain links TRBV5-6 with TRBJ2-7; 11 bases fit TRBD2. The CDR3 spans 15 residues. Trimming cost V 1 base and J 3 bases; bases outside gene matches: 3. From germline, CDR1 is SGHDT and CDR2 YYEEEE.

This rearrangement joins TRBV5-1 to TRBJ1-3; no reliable D call. V lost 1 base, J lost 4 bases, and 6 bases lay in between. Germline values: CDR1 SGHRS, CDR2 YFSETQ. The CDR3 is 13 amino acids. CDR3 bases: TGCGCCAGCAGCTTGAATCCCGGAAACACCATATATTTT. Translation: CASSLNPGNTIYF.